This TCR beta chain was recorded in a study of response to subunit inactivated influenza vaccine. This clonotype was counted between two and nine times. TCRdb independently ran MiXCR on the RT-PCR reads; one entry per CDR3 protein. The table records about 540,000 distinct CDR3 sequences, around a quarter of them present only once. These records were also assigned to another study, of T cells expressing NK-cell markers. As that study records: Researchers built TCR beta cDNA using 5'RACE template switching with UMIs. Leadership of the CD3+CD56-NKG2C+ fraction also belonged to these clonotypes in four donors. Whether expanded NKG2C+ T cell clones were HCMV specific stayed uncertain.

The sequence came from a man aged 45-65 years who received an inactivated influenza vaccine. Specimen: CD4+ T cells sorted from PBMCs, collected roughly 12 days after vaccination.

The CDR3 region is CASSSDRGSAGELFF. CDR3 in DNA: TGCGCCAGCAGCTCGGACAGGGGGAGCGCCGGGGAGCTGTTTTTT. This rearrangement joins TRBV5-1 to TRBJ2-2, with TRBD1 matching 10 bases. CDR3 length: 15 amino acids. Germline V CDR1 and CDR2: SGHRS, YFSETQ. V lost 3 bases, J lost 6 bases, and 5 bases stayed unmatched.